Here is one T cell receptor (beta chain) with its context. V shed 5 bases and J shed 4 bases, with 11 bases lying between them. CDR3 length: 13 amino acids. Per the germline V gene, CDR1 is SNHLY and CDR2 is FYNNEI. The source of the sample is a study of blood T cell repertoires in COVID-19. TCRdb keeps only in-frame clones here, not all; method: immunoSEQ multiplex PCR. The table includes 160,000 or so clones, about 85% detected once. This receptor was obtained from a woman in her 50s with COVID-19, enrolled during active disease. The V and J genes are TRBV2 and TRBJ1-2, with D perhaps TRBD1 (5 bases). Sequences were obtained from peripheral blood. DNA for the CDR3: TGTGCCAGCAGTCAGGGTGTAGGCTATGGCTACACCTTC. Translated, it gives CASSQGVGYGYTF.